This T cell receptor beta chain emerged from a study of blood T cell repertoires in COVID-19. Turning to the study itself: The study drew acute and convalescent COVID-19 samples from the United States, Italy and Spain. PBMCs, B-cell-depleted T cells, or T cells were the source of the cDNA or gDNA that made up the material.

The V and J ends lost 2 bases and 3 bases, in that order; junction bases with no gene match: 15. The CDR3 sequence is 19 residues long. CDR1 and CDR2 (germline): KGHSH, LQKENI. In the authors' methods: Amplified reference gene primers provided the basis for estimating nucleated cell counts. The method was immunoSEQ multiplex PCR; TCRdb's version includes in-frame clones alone and lacks a portion of them. V, J and clone size derive from that table, while D and trimming were established from the DNA sequence. The data contain 70,000 to 90,000 clones, about 85% of them seen just once; the ten biggest clones take up 3.5% to 4%.

Input material: peripheral blood. The chain combines TRBV18 with TRBJ1-3, with 8 positions matching TRBD1. This receptor was identified in a man in his 60s with acute or convalescent COVID-19. The CDR3 region is CASSPIGPVQGARGNTIYF. The CDR3 coding sequence is TGTGCCAGCTCACCAATCGGACCCGTTCAGGGGGCGCGTGGAAACACCATATATTTT.